This T cell receptor beta chain derives from a study of identical twins. Via MiXCR, TCRdb re-called the 5' RACE reads, giving one row per CDR3 protein. Of approximately 190,000 distinct CDR3 sequences listed, 15% to 20% are singletons. The V gene's germline CDR1 is WSHSY and CDR2 SAAADI. The CDR3 runs to 16 residues. The trim removed 0 bases at V and 7 bases at J, leaving 7 bases unmatched. The data also belong to a second study, concerning T cells expressing NK-cell markers.

Sequencing was performed on CD8+ T cells sorted from blood. The genes are TRBV10-2 and TRBJ2-1, with 9 positions matching TRBD1. This clonotype originated in a woman aged 18-35 years in good health. As DNA, the CDR3 is TGCGCCAGCAGTGAGTCTGGGGACAGGGTAGGAAATGAGCAGTTCTTC. It yields the protein CASSESGDRVGNEQFF.